The T cell receptor (beta chain) described here comes from a study of T cells after yellow fever vaccination. Study-level points and caveats: Post-booster samples contained most primary-vaccination clones (more than 95% CD4, roughly 88% CD8).

V was cut by 7 bases and J by 0 bases, with 16 bases left in between. Germline V gives CDR1 SQVTM, CDR2 ANQGSEA. The CDR3 covers 15 residues. TCRdb analysed the 5' RACE reads with MiXCR anew, one entry per CDR3 protein. This repertoire shows approximately 550,000 distinct CDR3 sequences, approximately 13% found once; its top ten account for more than 12%. This clonotype has a handful of counts. Its specificity is not known. The gene calls are TRBV29-1 and TRBJ2-1; possibly TRBD2 for D (5 bases). The sample was PBMCs, taken on the day of the yellow fever booster vaccination. The TCR comes from a young man who received the YFV17D yellow fever vaccine. The CDR3 nucleotides read TGCAGCGGAGGTGGCGGGTCAAGCTCCTACAATGAGCAGTTCTTC. It yields the protein CSGGGGSSSYNEQFF.